Below are 22 T cell receptor beta chains sequenced from a single sample in a study of PD-1 blockade in mismatch repair-deficient tumors. The time point denotes: roughly 10-day in vitro stimulation with candidate neoantigen peptide 5. Antigens for these TCRs are unknown. Data came from immunoSEQ multiplex PCR; TCRdb stores just in-frame clones and leaves some out. The table records fewer than 18,000 clones, roughly four fifths of them present only once. The starting material was cells cultured in vitro, obtained from a patient treated with pembrolizumab. The receptors derive from an adult with mismatch repair-deficient cancer.

The V and J genes are TRBV28 and TRBJ1-5; 8 bases agree with TRBD1. Germline CDR1 reads MDHEN; CDR2 reads SYDVKM. CDR3 length: 16 residues. V trimming: 4 bases; J trimming: 5 bases; junction bases outside the gene matches: 10. The DNA for the CDR3 is TGTGCCAGCAGTTATGCCGCCGGGACAGGTGATCAGCCCCAGCATTTT. It yields the protein CASSYAAGTGDQPQHF. The entire variable domain, with the rest obtained from reference TRBV28 and TRBJ1-5, is as follows: DVKVTQSSRYLVKRTGEKVFLECVQDMDHENMFWYRQDPGLGLRLIYFSYDVKMKEKGDIPEGYSVSREKKERFSLILESASTNQTSMYLCASSYAAGTGDQPQHFGDGTRLSIL.

CDR3 residues: CAISAGGPTDTQYF. DNA of the CDR3: TGTGCCATCAGTGCCGGGGGACCCACAGATACGCAGTATTTT. The chain links TRBV10-3 to TRBJ2-3; TRBD2 might be the D (6 bases). Per germline, CDR1 ENHRY and CDR2 SYGVKD. Trimming cost V 4 bases and J 2 bases, with 10 bases left between them. The CDR3 loop spans 14 amino acids.

The gene calls are TRBV25-1 and TRBJ1-1, with D unresolved. This CDR3 is built from 16 residues. V gave up 0 bases and J gave up 3 bases, with 14 bases separating them. The germline V gene encodes CDR1 MGHDK and CDR2 SYGVNS. The CDR3 nucleotides read TGTGCCAGCAGTGAATATCGAGCTGGGGTGGACACTGAAGCTTTCTTT. As protein: CASSEYRAGVDTEAFF.

The rearrangement uses TRBV5-1 and TRBJ1-2; 9 bases match TRBD1. The V gene's germline CDR1 is SGHRS and CDR2 YFSETQ. The CDR3 contains 14 residues. J lost 6 bases, V lost 4 bases, and 7 bases had no gene match. This CDR3 is CASSGGTGTNGYTF. The CDR3 DNA reads as TGCGCCAGCAGCGGAGGGACAGGGACTAATGGCTACACCTTC.

The CDR3: CAWSVRGGYTEAFF. CDR3 DNA: TGTGCCTGGAGTGTAAGGGGGGGTTACACTGAAGCTTTCTTT. The chain uses TRBV30 and TRBJ1-1; D is possibly TRBD1 (6 bases). The CDR3 covers 14 residues. The germline V gene encodes CDR1 GTSNPN and CDR2 SVGIG (reference sequence). V lost 0 bases, J lost 3 bases, and 11 bases lay in between.

This sequence joins TRBV6-5 and TRBJ2-1; D gene ambiguous. Trimming left V 6 bases short and J 3 bases short, with 12 bases between. The CDR3 has 14 residues. The germline gives CDR1 MNHEY, CDR2 SVGAGI. CDR3: CASSYRADYNEQFF. For the CDR3, the DNA is TGTGCCAGCAGCTACCGGGCCGACTACAATGAGCAGTTCTTC.

J is TRBJ2-7 and V is TRBV11-1, with D possibly called TRBD1 or TRBD2 (5 bases each). The CDR3 covers 14 residues. Looked up from germline, CDR1 is SGHAT and CDR2 is FQDESV (reference sequence). Trimming cost V 2 bases and J 7 bases, with 15 bases left between them. This CDR3 is CASSLSQGTGEQYF. The CDR3 DNA sequence: TGTGCCAGCAGCTTAAGTCAGGGAACGGGGGAGCAGTACTTC. The whole variable domain, filled in from reference TRBV11-1 and TRBJ2-7, reads EAEVAQSPRYKITEKSQAVAFWCDPISGHATLYWYRQILGQGPELLVQFQDESVVDDSQLPKDRFSAERLKGVDSTLKIQPAELGDSAMYLCASSLSQGTGEQYFGPGTRLTVT.

The table lists this clone with a count of one. V usage is TRBV28 and J usage is TRBJ1-2; the D gene is possibly TRBD1 (6 bases). CDR1 is MDHEN, CDR2 SYDVKM, per germline. V dropped 6 bases and J dropped 3 bases, with 14 bases sitting between them. CDR3 size: 14 residues. The chain's CDR3 is CASRLQGQYYGYTF. CDR3 nucleotide sequence: TGTGCCAGCAGACTACAGGGCCAGTACTATGGCTACACCTTC.

This clone is termed medium-sized. The chain links TRBV19 to TRBJ2-1, with 7 bases aligning to TRBD1. V lost 5 bases, J lost 3 bases, and 4 bases stayed unmatched. Germline lookup yields CDR1 LNHDA and CDR2 SQIVND (reference sequence). The length of the CDR3 is 14 residues. CDR3 amino acids: CASSARDSYNEQFF. CDR3 DNA: TGTGCCAGTAGTGCCCGGGACAGCTACAATGAGCAGTTCTTC.

The chain uses TRBV7-2 and TRBJ2-3; tentative D call: TRBD2 (5 bases). CDR3 length: 16 residues. The germline V gene encodes CDR1 SGHTA and CDR2 FQGNSA. Trimming pared 5 bases from V and 0 bases from J, leaving 15 bases between. The CDR3 DNA reads as TGTGCCAGCAGCCGGGTTGTGGGAGCTAGCACAGATACGCAGTATTTT. This gives the protein CASSRVVGASTDTQYF.

V and J are TRBV4-1 and TRBJ1-1, with 7 bases aligning to TRBD1. V lost 0 bases and J lost 13; bases outside the gene matches: 26. The CDR3 contains 19 residues. Germline CDR1 and CDR2: MGHRA and YSYEKL. The CDR3 spells CASSQDLVEGGADSALVFF. In nucleotides, the CDR3 is TGCGCCAGCAGCCAAGATCTGGTTGAAGGGGGCGCGGACTCCGCATTGGTTTTCTTT.

This clone appeared once. The rearrangement uses TRBV6-6 and TRBJ2-7; the D gene is possibly TRBD1 (5 bases). Germline V gene data show CDR1 as MNHNY and CDR2 as SVGAGI (reference sequence). This CDR3 region has 14 residues. V dropped 2 bases and J dropped 2 bases, with 10 bases sitting between them. This chain's CDR3 is CASSYRQTAYEQYF. The CDR3 DNA follows: TGTGCCAGCAGTTACAGGCAGACAGCCTACGAGCAGTACTTC.

The rearrangement uses TRBV5-6 and TRBJ1-2; tentatively, D is TRBD1 (6 bases). Germline V gives CDR1 SGHDT, CDR2 YYEEEE. This CDR3 is 15 amino acids long. V dropped 0 bases and J dropped 3 bases, with 12 bases sitting between them. For the CDR3, the DNA is TGTGCCAGCAGCTTGGCGGGGGGCTGGGACTATGGCTACACCTTC. Protein: CASSLAGGWDYGYTF. Full variable domain (rest looked up from reference TRBV5-6 and TRBJ1-2): DAGVTQSPTHLIKTRGQQVTLRCSPKSGHDTVSWYQQALGQGPQFIFQYYEEEERQRGNFPDRFSGHQFPNYSSELNVNALLLGDSALYLCASSLAGGWDYGYTFGSGTRLTVV.

The chain combines TRBV28 with TRBJ2-2; D call uncertain. This CDR3 comprises 14 residues. Germline assignment: CDR1 MDHEN and CDR2 SYDVKM. V lost 2 bases to trimming and J lost 5 bases, with 9 bases between them. The CDR3 sequence: CASSLILPTGELFF. In DNA form, the CDR3 reads TGTGCCAGCAGTTTAATACTCCCAACCGGGGAGCTGTTTTTT.

The chain employs TRBV7-3 and TRBJ2-3, with D uncertain. V was cut by 2 bases and J by 1 base, with 10 bases left in between. This CDR3 comprises 15 residues. CDR1 and CDR2 from the germline V gene are SGHTA and FQGTGA. The CDR3 nucleotides are TGTGCCAGCAGCTTATCGCCCTTTGGCACAGATACGCAGTATTTT. Protein: CASSLSPFGTDTQYF.

The chain carries TRBV9 and TRBJ2-1; no clear D. Trimming took 0 bases from V and 2 from J, leaving 9 bases between them. The CDR3 is 15 residues long. Germline V gene sequence: CDR1 SGDLS, CDR2 YYNGEE. The CDR3 reads CASSVGAQAYNEQFF. CDR3 nucleotides: TGTGCCAGCAGCGTAGGGGCTCAGGCCTACAATGAGCAGTTCTTC.

The chain carries TRBV2 and TRBJ1-4; D possibly corresponds to TRBD1 (5 bases). Trimming removed 4 bases at V and 6 bases at J, with 12 bases between. Germline loops: CDR1 SNHLY, CDR2 FYNNEI. The CDR3 loop spans 14 amino acids. CDR3 sequence: CASSGIGTDEKLFF. CDR3 sequence (DNA): TGTGCCAGCAGTGGTATTGGGACTGATGAAAAACTGTTTTTT.

The rearrangement uses TRBV10-1 and TRBJ1-1; 7 nucleotides line up with TRBD1. CDR3 size: 14 residues. J was trimmed by 5 bases and V by 6 bases; bases with no gene match: 9. CDR1 and CDR2 from the germline V gene are WNHNN and SYGVQD (reference sequence). CDR3 amino acids: CASRPGQATTEAFF. The CDR3 DNA is TGCGCCAGCAGGCCAGGACAGGCGACGACTGAAGCTTTCTTT.

This sequence joins TRBV5-1 and TRBJ2-5; 15 bases match TRBD2. The CDR3 loop spans 17 amino acids. The trim removed 4 bases at V and 2 bases at J, leaving 6 bases unmatched. Per the germline V gene, CDR1 is SGHRS and CDR2 is YFSETQ. CDR3 region: CASSQGLAGGLQETQYF. The CDR3 DNA is TGCGCCAGCAGCCAGGGACTAGCGGGAGGCTTACAAGAGACCCAGTACTTC.

This chain joins TRBV7-9 and TRBJ2-1, with D possibly TRBD2 on 6 matching bases. With 6 bases removed from V and 0 bases from J, the gap between germline ends came to 12 bases. This CDR3 is 15 amino acids long. Germline V gene data show CDR1 as SEHNR and CDR2 as FQNEAQ (reference sequence). The CDR3 here is CASSLGLSSYNEQFF. As DNA, the CDR3 is TGTGCCAGCAGTCTGGGACTTAGCTCCTACAATGAGCAGTTCTTC.

The J gene is TRBJ2-1, the V gene TRBV7-9; 10 bases map to TRBD2. The V segment lost 4 bases and the J segment 7 bases; nucleotides outside the gene matches: 1. CDR3 size: 13 residues. In germline, CDR1 is SEHNR, CDR2 FQNEAQ (reference sequence). In DNA, the CDR3 is TGTGCCAGCAGCTCGGGACTAGCGAATGAGCAGTTCTTC. It codes for CASSSGLANEQFF.

V gene TRBV19 combines with J gene TRBJ1-1; possible D gene TRBD1, 5 bases. Germline V gene sequence: CDR1 LNHDA, CDR2 SQIVND (reference sequence). V was trimmed by 3 bases and J by 0 bases, leaving 14 bases between them. The CDR3 loop spans 16 amino acids. CDR3 sequence reads: CASSILSTEVNTEAFF. DNA of the CDR3: TGTGCCAGTAGTATTCTTTCGACAGAGGTGAACACTGAAGCTTTCTTT.